The clone carrying this TCR beta chain is medium-sized (0.01 to 0.1%) by frequency. Its antigen remains unidentified. The read terminates 3 residues before the CDR3 end, so the remaining end is supplied by the germline J gene. The data were taken from a study of T cells in women clearing cervical HPV infection. Study findings and constraints: Controls had more TRBV6-7 (approximately 0.15%) than cases (approximately 0.11%). Combining TCR richness with V gene abundances gave approximately 0.84 AUC.

The CDR3 is 16 residues long. Germline CDR1 is MNHNS and CDR2 is SASEGT. The ends were cut back, 0 bases at V and 5 bases at J, with 16 bases in the middle. Some clones are missing from TCRdb's copy, which holds only in-frame ones; the method was immunoSEQ multiplex PCR. The record lists 30,000 to 45,000 clones, of which the ten most abundant hold less than 4%. Sequences were obtained from blood buffy coat. This sequence was found in a woman aged 18-70 years with a cervical HPV16 infection that either progressed to CIN3+ or cleared (not recorded which). V is TRBV6-1 and J is TRBJ1-1, with a weak D call TRBD1 (5 bases). The CDR3 reads CASSEALMSEGTEAFF. The part of the CDR3 DNA that was read is TGTGCCAGCAGTGAAGCGCTTATGTCGGAGGGGACTGAA.